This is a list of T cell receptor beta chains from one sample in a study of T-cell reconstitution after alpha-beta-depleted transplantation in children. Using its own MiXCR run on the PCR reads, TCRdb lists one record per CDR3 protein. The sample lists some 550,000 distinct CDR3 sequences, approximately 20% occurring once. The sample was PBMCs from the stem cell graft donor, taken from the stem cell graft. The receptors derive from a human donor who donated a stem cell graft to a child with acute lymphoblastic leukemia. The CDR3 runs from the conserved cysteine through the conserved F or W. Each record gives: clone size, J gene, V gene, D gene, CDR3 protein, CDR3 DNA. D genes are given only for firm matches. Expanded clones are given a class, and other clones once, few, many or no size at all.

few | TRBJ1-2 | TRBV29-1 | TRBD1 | CSVDDRGGYTF | TGCAGCGTTGATGACAGGGGTGGCTACACCTTC
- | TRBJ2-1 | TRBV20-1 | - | CSASVSHNEQFF | TGCAGTGCTAGCGTTAGCCACAATGAGCAGTTCTTC
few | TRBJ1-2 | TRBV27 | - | CASSLSGGKGYGYTF | TGTGCCAGCAGTTTATCTGGGGGGAAAGGCTATGGCTACACCTTC
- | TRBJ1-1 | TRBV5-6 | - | CASRRWGALRTEAFF | TGTGCCAGCAGGCGTTGGGGTGCTCTTAGAACTGAAGCTTTCTTT
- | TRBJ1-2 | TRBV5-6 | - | CASSPPPAGRGDGYTF | TGTGCCAGCAGCCCCCCCCCCGCAGGACGAGGAGATGGCTACACCTTC
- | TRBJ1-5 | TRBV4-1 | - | CASSPQIYSNQPQHF | TGCGCCAGCAGCCCCCAGATATATAGCAATCAGCCCCAGCATTTT
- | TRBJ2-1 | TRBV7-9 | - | CASSQPRAGQFF | TGTGCCAGCAGCCAGCCCCGGGCCGGACAGTTCTTC
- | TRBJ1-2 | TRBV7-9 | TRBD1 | CASRQTGNWYGYTF | TGTGCCAGCAGACAGACAGGGAATTGGTATGGCTACACCTTC
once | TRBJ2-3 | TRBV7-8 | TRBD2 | CASSDIAGGPGTDTQYF | TGTGCCAGCAGCGACATAGCGGGAGGGCCGGGGACAGATACGCAGTATTTT
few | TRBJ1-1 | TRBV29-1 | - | CSVEVAQMNTEAFF | TGCAGCGTTGAGGTTGCCCAAATGAACACTGAAGCTTTCTTT
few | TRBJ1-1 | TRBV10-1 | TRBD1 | CASSGQGPGAEAFF | TGCGCCAGCAGTGGACAGGGTCCCGGGGCTGAAGCTTTCTTT
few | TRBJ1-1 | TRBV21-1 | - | CASSKVSVGVTEAFF | TGTGCCAGCAGCAAAGTGTCCGTGGGGGTCACTGAAGCTTTCTTT
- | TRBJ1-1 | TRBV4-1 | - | CASSPFPRRRPDTVRAEAFF | TGCGCCAGCAGCCCTTTCCCCCGCCGCAGACCCGACACCGTGAGGGCTGAAGCTTTCTTT
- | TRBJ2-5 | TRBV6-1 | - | CATGEGYGDQETQYF | TGTGCCACCGGTGAGGGGTACGGGGACCAAGAGACCCAGTACTTC
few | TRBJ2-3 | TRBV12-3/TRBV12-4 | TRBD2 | CASSLGGLPGLAGVGTQYF | TGTGCCAGCAGTTTAGGCGGGCTTCCGGGACTAGCGGGAGTTGGTACGCAGTATTTT
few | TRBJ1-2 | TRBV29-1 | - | CSGGGGNYGYTF | TGCAGCGGCGGGGGAGGGAACTATGGCTACACCTTC
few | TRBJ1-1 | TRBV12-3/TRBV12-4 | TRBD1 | CASSFDRGGEAFF | TGTGCCAGCAGTTTTGACAGGGGAGGGGAAGCTTTCTTT
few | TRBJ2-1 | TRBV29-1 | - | CSVEVTSSYNEQFF | TGCAGCGTTGAAGTTACTAGCTCCTACAATGAGCAGTTCTTC
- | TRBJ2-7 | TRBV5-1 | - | CASSLDSLGYEQYF | TGCGCCAGCAGCTTGGACAGCTTGGGGTACGAGCAGTACTTC
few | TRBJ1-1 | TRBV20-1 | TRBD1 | CSARDGTGSTEAFF | TGCAGTGCTAGAGATGGGACAGGGAGCACTGAAGCTTTCTTT
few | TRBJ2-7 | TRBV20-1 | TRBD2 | CSASGRLAGGGEQYF | TGCAGTGCTAGTGGGAGACTAGCGGGCGGTGGAGAGCAGTACTTC
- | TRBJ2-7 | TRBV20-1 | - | CSARAYLAGSYEQYF | TGCAGTGCTAGAGCGTATCTGGCGGGCTCCTACGAGCAGTACTTC
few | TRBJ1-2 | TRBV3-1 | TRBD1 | CASSQGDRGHYGYTF | TGTGCCAGCAGCCAAGGGGACAGGGGCCACTATGGCTACACCTTC
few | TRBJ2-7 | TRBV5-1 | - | CASSLAGGAWGDEQYF | TGCGCCAGCAGCTTGGCCGGGGGTGCGTGGGGCGACGAGCAGTACTTC
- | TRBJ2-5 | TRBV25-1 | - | CASSQRLLLEETQYF | TGTGCCAGCAGTCAACGACTGCTACTAGAAGAGACCCAGTACTTC
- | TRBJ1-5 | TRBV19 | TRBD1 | CASSNRDRESQPQHF | TGTGCCAGTAGTAACCGGGACAGGGAATCCCAGCCCCAGCATTTT
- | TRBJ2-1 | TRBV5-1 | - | CASSLVGILSYNEQFF | TGCGCCAGCAGCTTAGTAGGAATCCTATCCTACAATGAGCAGTTCTTC